The sequence of this T cell receptor (beta chain) was determined in a study of CD8 T cells in ankylosing spondylitis. Notes on the study in general: Both synovial fluid and blood in reactive arthritis had previously been reported to carry some motif variants. Within ankylosing spondylitis blood, a TCR beta motif made up of roughly eight highly homologous variants appeared to be characteristic.

Quantitative 5'-RACE with molecular barcodes produced the TCR beta libraries. MiXCR, run by TCRdb on the 5' RACE reads, gives a single entry per CDR3 protein. The sample records fewer than 400,000 distinct CDR3 sequences, 14% to 15% being singletons. This clonotype was seen at least ten times. Its antigen is not known. The specimen was blood, either unsorted or a sorted T cell fraction (not recorded which). This clonotype was obtained from a male donor with ankylosing spondylitis or in good health (not recorded which).

The CDR3 spells CASSFGRLAASYNEQFF. In DNA, the CDR3 is TGTGCCAGCAGTTTCGGAAGACTAGCGGCCTCCTACAATGAGCAGTTCTTC. The chain has TRBV12-3 or TRBV12-4 and TRBJ2-1; 9 bases map to TRBD2. The CDR3 is made up of 17 amino acids. Germline trimming cut 3 bases from V and 0 bases from J; bases unmatched to any gene: 6.